The 23 T cell receptor beta chains below come from one sample, sequenced in a study of blood T cell repertoires in COVID-19. Assay used: immunoSEQ multiplex PCR; TCRdb lists only in-frame clones, some missing. The table has roughly 53,000 clones, 86% seen once. The material sequenced was peripheral blood. The receptors shown here come from a man in his forties with active COVID-19.

This clone was picked up a small number of times. V usage is TRBV19 and J usage is TRBJ1-2; no reliable D call. This CDR3 has 14 residues. The ends were cut back, 7 bases at V and 8 bases at J, with 20 bases in the middle. Germline assignment: CDR1 LNHDA and CDR2 SQIVND (reference sequence). CDR3 sequence: CASTEEGTRLGYTF. CDR3 bases: TGTGCCAGTACCGAGGAAGGAACGAGGTTGGGCTACACCTTC.

The chain combines TRBV10-3 with TRBJ2-5; 10 bases fit TRBD2. V shed 10 bases, J shed 7 bases, and the junction held 15 bases outside the gene matches. The CDR3 is 15 residues long. Germline CDR1 reads ENHRY; CDR2 reads SYGVKD. CDR3 nucleotides: TGTGCCAGTAGAGCGGGAGGGCTATACGACGGGACCCAGTACTTC. Its translation is CASRAGGLYDGTQYF.

As DNA, the CDR3 is TGTGCCTGGACCATTAGCGGGGGCCTATGGTCCTACAATGAGCAGTTCTTC. This encodes CAWTISGGLWSYNEQFF. V usage is TRBV30 and J usage is TRBJ2-1, with TRBD2 identical over 9 bases. The CDR3 totals 17 residues. Losses at the gene ends were 4 bases for V and 1 base for J; bases not matched to a gene: 11. Germline V gene sequence: CDR1 GTSNPN, CDR2 SVGIG (reference sequence).

V is TRBV18 and J is TRBJ1-3; the D gene is possibly TRBD1 (6 bases). CDR1 and CDR2 (germline): KGHSH, LQKENI. V was shortened by 2 bases and J by 4 bases, with 9 bases between the two germline ends. CDR3 length: 14 amino acids. Here the CDR3 reads CASSPSGVGNTIYF. DNA of the CDR3: TGTGCCAGCTCACCATCAGGGGTGGGAAACACCATATATTTT.

The chain carries TRBV29-1 and TRBJ1-2; 7 bases are shared with TRBD1. This CDR3 has 11 residues. Germline CDR1 SQVTM, CDR2 ANQGSEA. V trimming: 3 bases; J trimming: 5 bases; junction bases outside the gene matches: 0. The CDR3 nucleotides read TGCAGCGTTGAGACAGGGTATGGCTACACCTTC. This sequence encodes CSVETGYGYTF.

The CDR3 nucleotides read TGTGCCAGCAGCTCCACAGGGGGCAATGAGCAGTTCTTC. Residues: CASSSTGGNEQFF. V is TRBV7-3 and J is TRBJ2-1; 8 bases align to TRBD1. The CDR3 has 13 residues. The ends lost 4 bases at V and 6 bases at J; junction bases unmatched: 2. The V gene's germline CDR1 is SGHTA and CDR2 FQGTGA.

The J gene is TRBJ2-3, the V gene TRBV10-2; tentatively, D is TRBD1 (6 bases). From germline, CDR1 is WSHSY and CDR2 SAAADI. Trimming took off 5 bases at V and 3 bases at J, with 15 bases between the two ends. CDR3 length: 15 residues. CDR3 in amino acids: CASSLGGAVTDTQYF. DNA for the CDR3: TGCGCCAGCAGTCTAGGGGGAGCGGTGACAGATACGCAGTATTTT.

This chain joins TRBV5-4 and TRBJ2-1, with a possible D match to TRBD2 (7 bases). V lost 4 bases and J lost 4, with 18 bases in between. The CDR3 is made up of 16 amino acids. CDR1 and CDR2 from the germline V gene are SGHNT and YYREEE (reference sequence). DNA of the CDR3: TGTGCCAGCAGCCTCCCGGAGGGGGAGGGATACAATGAGCAGTTCTTC. Translated: CASSLPEGEGYNEQFF. Combining the CDR3 with reference TRBV5-4 and TRBJ2-1 gives the whole variable domain ETGVTQSPTHLIKTRGQQVTLRCSSQSGHNTVSWYQQALGQGPQFIFQYYREEENGRGNFPPRFSGLQFPNYSSELNVNALELDDSALYLCASSLPEGEGYNEQFFGPGTRLTVL.

The chain is built from TRBV6-5 and TRBJ2-7; 12 bases are shared with TRBD2. V was clipped by 2 bases and J by 2 bases; unmatched bases: 4. The CDR3 is 16 residues long. Germline CDR1 reads MNHEY; CDR2 reads SVGAGI. The CDR3 DNA reads as TGTGCCAGCAGTTACGCGACTAGCGGGGGAACCTACGAGCAGTACTTC. Encoded protein: CASSYATSGGTYEQYF.

The rearrangement uses TRBV2 and TRBJ2-3; unclear D gene. CDR1 is SNHLY and CDR2 is FYNNEI in the germline V gene. The ends were cut back, 2 bases at V and 3 bases at J, with 6 bases in the middle. The CDR3 has 13 residues. The CDR3 sequence is CASSELRTDTQYF. The CDR3 DNA follows: TGTGCCAGCAGTGAACTGAGAACAGATACGCAGTATTTT.

This sequence joins TRBV7-2 and TRBJ2-3; 16 bases map to TRBD2. CDR3 size: 16 residues. Trimming cost V 3 bases and J 5 bases; bases outside gene matches: 2. Looked up from germline, CDR1 is SGHTA and CDR2 is FQGNSA. The CDR3 DNA is TGTGCCAGCAGCTTGGGACTAGCGGGAGGGGGAGATACGCAGTATTTT. This gives the protein CASSLGLAGGGDTQYF.

This chain links TRBV5-1 with TRBJ2-1; D gene uncertain. Germline V lookup: CDR1 SGHRS, CDR2 YFSETQ. The CDR3 totals 12 residues. V dropped 1 base and J dropped 7 bases, with 6 bases sitting between them. DNA of the CDR3: TGCGCCAGCAGCTTGCCCGGGAATGAGCAGTTCTTC. This gives the protein CASSLPGNEQFF. The entire variable domain, with the rest obtained from reference TRBV5-1 and TRBJ2-1, is as follows: KAGVTQTPRYLIKTRGQQVTLSCSPISGHRSVSWYQQTPGQGLQFLFEYFSETQRNKGNFPGRFSGRQFSNSRSEMNVSTLELGDSALYLCASSLPGNEQFFGPGTRLTVL.

This chain links TRBV11-2 with TRBJ1-1; 7 bases fit TRBD1. With 4 bases clipped from V and 0 bases from J, the junction kept 5 bases outside the gene matches. The CDR3 has 15 residues. Germline CDR1 reads SGHAT; CDR2 reads FQNNGV. CDR3 DNA: TGTGCCAGCAGCTCGACAGGGACCTTGAACACTGAAGCTTTCTTT. It yields the protein CASSSTGTLNTEAFF.

V is TRBV5-1 and J is TRBJ2-3; TRBD1 matches at 11 bases. This CDR3 spans 16 amino acids. CDR1 and CDR2 from the germline V gene are SGHRS and YFSETQ. V dropped 2 bases and J dropped 4; count of bases not matched to a gene: 6. This CDR3 is CASSLGRTGGADTQYF. In DNA, the CDR3 is TGCGCCAGCAGCTTAGGCAGGACAGGGGGCGCAGATACGCAGTATTTT.

The chain employs TRBV28 and TRBJ1-5, with D hard to call. The V end lost 6 bases, the J end lost 3 bases, and 12 bases lay between the germline ends. Per germline, CDR1 MDHEN and CDR2 SYDVKM. The CDR3 contains 14 residues. CDR3 region: CASSPDGFNQPQHF. CDR3 coding DNA: TGTGCCAGCAGCCCAGACGGGTTCAATCAGCCCCAGCATTTT. Filled out from reference TRBV28 and TRBJ1-5, the complete variable domain reads DVKVTQSSRYLVKRTGEKVFLECVQDMDHENMFWYRQDPGLGLRLIYFSYDVKMKEKGDIPEGYSVSREKKERFSLILESASTNQTSMYLCASSPDGFNQPQHFGDGTRLSIL.

The chain joins TRBV20-1 to TRBJ2-5; D gene uncertain. The V gene lost 3 bases and the J gene lost 1 base, with 9 bases spanning the gap. The CDR3 covers 13 residues. Germline V gene lookup returns CDR1 DFQATT and CDR2 SNEGSKA (reference sequence). For the CDR3, the DNA is TGCAGTGCTAGTGGCGACTTCCAAGAGACCCAGTACTTC. This sequence encodes CSASGDFQETQYF.

Here the CDR3 DNA reads TGTGCCAGCAGTGAAAGGATGGCGGGAGTGGAGACCCAGTACTTC. Its translation is CASSERMAGVETQYF. V gene TRBV25-1 combines with J gene TRBJ2-5; 7 bases are a match to TRBD2. CDR1 and CDR2 from the germline V gene are MGHDK and SYGVNS. J gave up 5 bases and V 2 bases, and 8 bases lay outside the gene matches. CDR3 size: 15 residues.

The chain links TRBV29-1 to TRBJ1-1, with 8 bases that match TRBD1. V lost 7 bases to trimming and J lost 11 bases; unmatched junction nucleotides: 15. CDR3 size: 13 residues. The germline V gene has CDR1 SQVTM and CDR2 ANQGSEA. The CDR3 DNA follows: TGCAGCGGCGTGGACAGGGAGGTGGAGGACGCTTTCTTT. Protein product: CSGVDREVEDAFF.

This clone was recorded once. This chain uses TRBV30 with TRBJ1-5; possible D gene TRBD1, 5 bases. The germline V gene encodes CDR1 GTSNPN and CDR2 SVGIG (reference sequence). This CDR3 has 15 amino acids. V dropped 0 bases and J dropped 1 base, with 10 bases sitting between them. The CDR3: CAWSVGVMSNQPQHF. The CDR3 coding sequence is TGTGCCTGGAGTGTAGGGGTAATGAGCAATCAGCCCCAGCATTTT.

The chain links TRBV10-1 to TRBJ2-7; 11 nucleotides line up with TRBD2. The V and J ends lost 2 bases and 2 bases, in that order; junction bases with no gene match: 2. Germline V gene lookup returns CDR1 WNHNN and CDR2 SYGVQD (reference sequence). CDR3 size: 15 residues. The CDR3: CASSEGGLAAYEQYF. As DNA, the CDR3 is TGCGCCAGCAGTGAGGGGGGACTAGCGGCCTACGAGCAGTACTTC.

Details on this clone: The same CDR3 also results from other DNA sequences found in this sample. This CDR3 reads CASSRRGDTEAFF. The CDR3 bases are TGTGCCAGCAGCCGACGGGGTGACACTGAAGCTTTCTTT. This chain joins TRBV3-1 (or the pseudogene TRBV3-2) and TRBJ1-1; D remains unclear. This CDR3 is 13 amino acids long. Germline V gene sequence: CDR1 LGHDT, CDR2 YNNKEL (reference sequence). V was cut by 4 bases and J by 3 bases, with 9 bases left in between.

The chain joins TRBV3-1 (or the pseudogene TRBV3-2) to TRBJ2-1; 7 bases map to TRBD2. The CDR3 is 19 amino acids. Germline values: CDR1 LGHDT, CDR2 YNNKEL (reference sequence). V lost 1 base, J lost 3 bases, and 15 bases stayed unmatched. CDR3 coding DNA: TGTGCCAGCAGCCAAGGTCGGGGGGAGCGCGCGGACTACTACAATGAGCAGTTCTTC. Encoded protein: CASSQGRGERADYYNEQFF.

This clone was detected only a few times. V is TRBV7-2 and J is TRBJ2-3; 7 bases line up with TRBD1. The CDR3 has 16 residues. From germline, CDR1 is SGHTA and CDR2 FQGNSA. Germline trimming cut 0 bases from V and 2 bases from J; bases unmatched to any gene: 5. CDR3: CASSLAAQGVTDTQYF. CDR3 nucleotide sequence: TGTGCCAGCAGCTTAGCGGCCCAGGGGGTCACAGATACGCAGTATTTT.